The 21 T cell receptor beta chains in this list originate from one sample, sequenced in a study of cytomegalovirus exposure and HLA in healthy donors (dated by TCRdb to 2017 to 2019). Library preparation was by the immunoSEQ multiplex PCR assay. A mixture of 60 forward primers for TCR Vbeta segments and 13 reverse primers for TCR Jbeta segments was used in the multiplex PCR. The table was pulled from immuneACCESS by TCRdb, which kept in-frame rearrangements only. Such tables lose some clones; where checked, under half of the loss comes from unresolved V genes, and the rest has no known cause. The sample includes around 200,000 clones, with around 79% observed a single time. In total, the top ten clones hold 4% to 4.5% of the sample. The sample was PBMCs. The receptors derive from a woman in her thirties in good health and CMV-seropositive.

V and J are TRBV4-3 and TRBJ2-5, with TRBD1 matching 8 bases. The CDR3 covers 14 residues. After removal of 0 bases from V and 5 bases from J, the junction contained 2 bases not matched to a gene. From germline, CDR1 is LGHNA and CDR2 YSLEER. CDR3 region: CASSQETGAETQYF. CDR3 coding DNA: TGCGCCAGCAGCCAAGAGACAGGGGCCGAGACCCAGTACTTC.

The rearrangement links TRBV27 to TRBJ2-3; D remains ambiguous. This CDR3 contains 17 residues. Germline V gene data show CDR1 as MNHEY and CDR2 as SMNVEV (reference sequence). The V gene lost 4 bases and the J gene lost 1 base, with 18 bases spanning the gap. CDR3 sequence (DNA): TGTGCCAGCAGTTCTCTCCTAGATAAGCTGGGCACAGATACGCAGTATTTT. Amino acid sequence: CASSSLLDKLGTDTQYF.

About this clone: This specimen includes other DNA sequences encoding the same CDR3. This chain links TRBV5-1 with TRBJ1-4; D remains ambiguous. V lost 0 bases and J lost 4, with 7 bases in between. CDR1 and CDR2 from the germline V gene are SGHRS and YFSETQ. The CDR3 extends over 14 amino acids. This CDR3 is CASSLGQINEKLFF. The CDR3 DNA sequence: TGCGCCAGCAGCTTGGGTCAGATTAATGAAAAACTGTTTTTT. The whole variable domain, filled in from reference TRBV5-1 and TRBJ1-4, reads KAGVTQTPRYLIKTRGQQVTLSCSPISGHRSVSWYQQTPGQGLQFLFEYFSETQRNKGNFPGRFSGRQFSNSRSEMNVSTLELGDSALYLCASSLGQINEKLFFGSGTQLSVL.

The chain recombines TRBV7-9 with TRBJ1-1, with unresolved D. V was trimmed by 3 bases and J by 8 bases, leaving 7 bases between them. The CDR3 extends over 11 amino acids. Looked up from germline, CDR1 is SEHNR and CDR2 is FQNEAQ (reference sequence). The CDR3 spells CASSFSQEAFF. As DNA, the CDR3 is TGTGCCAGCAGCTTTTCTCAGGAAGCTTTCTTT.

V and J are TRBV7-8 and TRBJ2-2; TRBD1 might be the D (6 bases). This CDR3 has 15 residues. Trimming took 5 bases from V and 5 from J, leaving 15 bases between them. Germline values: CDR1 SGHVS, CDR2 FQNEAQ. DNA of the CDR3: TGTGCCAGCAGCCCTAGGAGTCAGGGGACCGGGGAGCTGTTTTTT. It is translated as CASSPRSQGTGELFF.

The J gene is TRBJ1-2, the V gene TRBV30; the D is unclear. Germline assignment: CDR1 GTSNPN and CDR2 SVGIG (reference sequence). V was trimmed by 6 bases and J by 8 bases, leaving 16 bases between them. The CDR3 runs to 12 residues. The chain's CDR3 is CACPGWSDGYTF. The CDR3 DNA is TGTGCCTGTCCGGGTTGGTCAGACGGCTACACCTTC.

CDR3 loop: CASERTQEGNQPQHF. The CDR3 DNA is TGTGCCAGCGAACGAACCCAGGAGGGCAATCAGCCCCAGCATTTT. This sequence joins TRBV28 and TRBJ1-5; D is unclear. The CDR3 contains 15 residues. The V end was cut by 8 bases, the J end by 2 bases, with 16 bases between. CDR1 and CDR2 from the germline V gene are MDHEN and SYDVKM.

The rearrangement uses TRBV2 and TRBJ1-3; D gene ambiguous. The length of the CDR3 is 15 residues. Germline assignment: CDR1 SNHLY and CDR2 FYNNEI. V lost 7 bases and J 3 bases, leaving 16 bases between the germline ends. The CDR3 reads CASTPTQAVGNTIYF. CDR3 bases: TGTGCCAGCACCCCCACCCAGGCTGTTGGAAACACCATATATTTT.

The V and J genes are TRBV4-1 and TRBJ2-7; 7 nucleotides align to TRBD1. This CDR3 region has 14 residues. Germline V gene sequence: CDR1 MGHRA, CDR2 YSYEKL. Trimming took 1 base from V and 5 from J; bases not matched to a gene: 5. CDR3 bases: TGCGCCAGCAGCCAAGGGACAGGTCGGAACGAGCAGTACTTC. It specifies CASSQGTGRNEQYF.

The chain recombines TRBV6-5 with TRBJ1-4, with D maybe TRBD1 (6 bases). V lost 6 bases, J lost 3 bases, and 14 bases lay in between. The germline V gene encodes CDR1 MNHEY and CDR2 SVGAGI. The CDR3 is 15 amino acids. In DNA form, the CDR3 reads TGTGCCAGCAGCCCCCCTGGGGGCCCTAATGAAAAACTGTTTTTT. This codes for CASSPPGGPNEKLFF.

This clone came up a few times. The chain joins TRBV5-1 to TRBJ1-1, with D maybe TRBD1 (6 bases). Germline V gene sequence: CDR1 SGHRS, CDR2 YFSETQ. Between the trimmed V and J ends, which lost 3 bases and 1 base, there was a span of 10 bases. The CDR3 length is 14 residues. CDR3 sequence reads: CASSSSTGNTEAFF. The CDR3 DNA reads TGCGCCAGCAGCTCATCGACAGGGAACACTGAAGCTTTCTTT.

The chain carries TRBV7-6 and TRBJ1-1, with D unresolved. The V end was cut by 9 bases, the J end by 1 base, with 12 bases between. Germline values: CDR1 SGHVS, CDR2 FNYEAQ. The CDR3 runs to 13 residues. This CDR3 is CASRSFRNTEAFF. CDR3 bases: TGTGCCAGTCGTTCGTTTAGGAACACTGAAGCTTTCTTT.

This sequence joins TRBV2 and TRBJ1-5; D perhaps matches TRBD1 (6 bases). The V end lost 1 base, the J end lost 6 bases, and 13 bases lay between the germline ends. CDR3 length: 15 amino acids. CDR1 and CDR2 (germline): SNHLY, FYNNEI. The DNA for the CDR3 is TGTGCCAGCAGTGAAGGGCAGGGGATTACTCAGCCCCAGCATTTT. Encoded protein: CASSEGQGITQPQHF.

The chain recombines TRBV7-2 with TRBJ2-1, with 8 bases identical to TRBD1. This CDR3 region has 15 residues. Losses at the gene ends were 5 bases for V and 7 bases for J; bases not matched to a gene: 10. Germline V gene lookup returns CDR1 SGHTA and CDR2 FQGNSA. CDR3 amino acids: CASSPEGQVANEQFF. CDR3 in DNA: TGTGCCAGCAGCCCCGAGGGACAGGTTGCAAATGAGCAGTTCTTC. The variable domain in full, with the rest retrieved from reference TRBV7-2 and TRBJ2-1, is GAGVSQSPSNKVTEKGKDVELRCDPISGHTALYWYRQSLGQGLEFLIYFQGNSAPDKSGLPSDRFSAERTGGSVSTLTIQRTQQEDSAVYLCASSPEGQVANEQFFGPGTRLTVL.

The chain joins TRBV7-6 to TRBJ2-2, with 8 bases fitting TRBD2. The V gene's germline CDR1 is SGHVS and CDR2 FNYEAQ. The CDR3 spans 17 residues. The trim removed 3 bases at V and 0 bases at J, leaving 6 bases unmatched. In DNA form, the CDR3 reads TGTGCCAGCAGCTTCCAAGGACTAGCAGCGAACACCGGGGAGCTGTTTTTT. Protein product: CASSFQGLAANTGELFF.

This chain joins TRBV11-2 and TRBJ1-2; 7 bases align to TRBD1. The germline gives CDR1 SGHAT, CDR2 FQNNGV. V was clipped by 1 base and J by 1 base; unmatched bases: 9. This CDR3 has 17 amino acids. CDR3 DNA: TGTGCCAGCAGCTTAGGGTATGGACAGGAGGTTAACTATGGCTACACCTTC. It codes for CASSLGYGQEVNYGYTF.

This chain uses TRBV7-6 with TRBJ2-7; maybe TRBD2 (6 bases). V was pared by 5 bases and J by 7 bases, with 15 bases between. The CDR3 length is 13 residues. Germline V lookup: CDR1 SGHVS, CDR2 FNYEAQ. The CDR3 DNA follows: TGTGCCAGCAGCGCGGAGGGCCGGCAGGAGCAGTACTTC. It is translated as CASSAEGRQEQYF. Full variable domain (remainder filled in from reference TRBV7-6 and TRBJ2-7): GAGVSQSPRYKVTKRGQDVALRCDPISGHVSLYWYRQALGQGPEFLTYFNYEAQQDKSGLPNDRFSAERPEGSISTLTIQRTEQRDSAMYRCASSAEGRQEQYFGPGTRLTVT.

The chain is built from TRBV4-3 and TRBJ1-4, with 7 nucleotides matching TRBD1. CDR1 and CDR2 from the germline V gene are LGHNA and YSLEER. This CDR3 region has 15 residues. The V gene end was trimmed by 2 bases and the J gene end by 4 bases; junction bases not matched to a gene: 4. This CDR3 is CASSQLRDSNEKLFF. The DNA for the CDR3 is TGCGCCAGCAGCCAACTCCGGGACAGTAATGAAAAACTGTTTTTT.

This sequence joins TRBV30 and TRBJ2-1; 7 nucleotides line up with TRBD1. The CDR3 has 14 residues. CDR1 and CDR2 (germline): GTSNPN, SVGIG (reference sequence). The CDR3 here is CAWVETGTYNEQFF. Here the CDR3 DNA reads TGTGCTTGGGTAGAGACAGGGACCTACAATGAGCAGTTCTTC.

This chain uses TRBV4-1 with TRBJ1-1; D not certain. The V end was cut by 3 bases, the J end by 0 bases, with 2 bases between. Germline CDR1 is MGHRA and CDR2 is YSYEKL. The CDR3 consists of 12 residues. CDR3 coding DNA: TGCGCCAGCAGCCACATGAACACTGAAGCTTTCTTT. Protein product: CASSHMNTEAFF.

This sequence joins TRBV6-6 and TRBJ2-5; 8 bases map to TRBD1. The germline V gene has CDR1 MNHNY and CDR2 SVGAGI (reference sequence). V dropped 7 bases and J dropped 4; count of bases not matched to a gene: 11. This CDR3 spans 15 amino acids. CDR3 sequence (DNA): TGTGCCAGCACCTCACAGGGGGAGTATAGAGAGACCCAGTACTTC. This translates into CASTSQGEYRETQYF.